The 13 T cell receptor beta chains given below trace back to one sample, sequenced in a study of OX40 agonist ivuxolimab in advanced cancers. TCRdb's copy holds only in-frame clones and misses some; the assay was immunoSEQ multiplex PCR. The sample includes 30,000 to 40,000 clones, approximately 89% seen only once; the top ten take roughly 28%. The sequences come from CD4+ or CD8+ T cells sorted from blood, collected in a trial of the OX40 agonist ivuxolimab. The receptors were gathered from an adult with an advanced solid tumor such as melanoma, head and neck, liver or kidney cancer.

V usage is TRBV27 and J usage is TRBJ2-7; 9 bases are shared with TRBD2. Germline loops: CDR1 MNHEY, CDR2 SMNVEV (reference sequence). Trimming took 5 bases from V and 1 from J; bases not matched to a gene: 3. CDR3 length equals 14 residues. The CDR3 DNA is TGTGCCAGCAGTACTAGCGGGCCTTCCTACGAGCAGTACTTC. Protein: CASSTSGPSYEQYF.

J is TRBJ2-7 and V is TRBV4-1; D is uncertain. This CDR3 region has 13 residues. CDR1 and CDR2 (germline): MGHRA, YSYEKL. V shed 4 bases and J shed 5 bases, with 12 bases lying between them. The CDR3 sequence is CASSLGLIDEQYF. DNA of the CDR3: TGCGCCAGCAGCCTAGGGTTAATTGACGAGCAGTACTTC.

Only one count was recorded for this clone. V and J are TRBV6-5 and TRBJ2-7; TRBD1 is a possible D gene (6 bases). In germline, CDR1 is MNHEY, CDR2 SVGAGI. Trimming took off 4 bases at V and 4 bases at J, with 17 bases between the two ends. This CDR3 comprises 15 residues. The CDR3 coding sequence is TGTGCCAGCAGTTTATCTGGTCAGGGGTCTTACGAGCAGTACTTC. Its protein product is CASSLSGQGSYEQYF.

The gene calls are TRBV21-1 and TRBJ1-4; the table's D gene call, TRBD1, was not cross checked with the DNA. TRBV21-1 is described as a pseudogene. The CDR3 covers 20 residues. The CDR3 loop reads CASSKKGTGKPRSTNEKLFF. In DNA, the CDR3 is TGTGCCAGCAGCAAAAAAGGGACAGGGAAGCCCCGTTCAACTAATGAAAAACTGTTTTTT.

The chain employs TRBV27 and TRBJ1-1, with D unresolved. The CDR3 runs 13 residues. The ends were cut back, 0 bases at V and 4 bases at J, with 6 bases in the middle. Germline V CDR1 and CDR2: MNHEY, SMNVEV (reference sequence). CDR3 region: CASSLSGGTEAFF. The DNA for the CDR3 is TGTGCCAGCAGTTTATCGGGAGGCACTGAAGCTTTCTTT.

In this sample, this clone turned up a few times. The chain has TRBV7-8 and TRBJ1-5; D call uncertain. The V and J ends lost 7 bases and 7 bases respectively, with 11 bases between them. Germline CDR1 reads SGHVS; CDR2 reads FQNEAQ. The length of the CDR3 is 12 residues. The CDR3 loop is CASNTMGQPQHF. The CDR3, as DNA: TGTGCCAGCAACACTATGGGACAGCCCCAGCATTTT.

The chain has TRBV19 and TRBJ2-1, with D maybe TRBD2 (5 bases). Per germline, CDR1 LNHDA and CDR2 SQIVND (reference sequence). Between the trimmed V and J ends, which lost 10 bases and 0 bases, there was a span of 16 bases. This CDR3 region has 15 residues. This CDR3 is CATRAAQSSYNEQFF. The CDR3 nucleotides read TGTGCCACCAGAGCGGCCCAGAGCTCCTACAATGAGCAGTTCTTC.

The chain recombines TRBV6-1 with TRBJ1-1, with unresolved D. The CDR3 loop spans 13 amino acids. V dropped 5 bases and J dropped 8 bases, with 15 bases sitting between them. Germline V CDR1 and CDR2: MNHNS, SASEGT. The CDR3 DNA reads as TGTGCCAGCAGTTTATTCCCGACGTCAGAAGCTTTCTTT. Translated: CASSLFPTSEAFF.

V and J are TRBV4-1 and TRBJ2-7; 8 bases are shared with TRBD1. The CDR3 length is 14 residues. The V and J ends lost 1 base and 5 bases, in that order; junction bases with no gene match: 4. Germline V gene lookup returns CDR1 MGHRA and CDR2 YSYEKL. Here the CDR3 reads CASSQVGGQDEQYF. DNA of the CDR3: TGCGCCAGCAGCCAAGTTGGGGGACAGGACGAGCAGTACTTC.

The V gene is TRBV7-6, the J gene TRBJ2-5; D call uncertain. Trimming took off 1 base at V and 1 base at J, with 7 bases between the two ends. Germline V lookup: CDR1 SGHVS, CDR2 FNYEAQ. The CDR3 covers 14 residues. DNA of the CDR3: TGTGCCAGCAGCTTAGATCCGGGCCAAGAGACCCAGTACTTC. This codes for CASSLDPGQETQYF.

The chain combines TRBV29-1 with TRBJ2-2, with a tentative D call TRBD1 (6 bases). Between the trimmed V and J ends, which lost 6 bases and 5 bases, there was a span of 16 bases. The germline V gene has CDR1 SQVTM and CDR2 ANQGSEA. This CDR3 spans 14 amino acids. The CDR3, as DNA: TGCAGCGTCATCATACAGGGTAGAACCGGGGAGCTGTTTTTT. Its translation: CSVIIQGRTGELFF.

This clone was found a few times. CDR3 sequence: CASSLAGSTADEQFF. The CDR3 bases are TGTGCCAGCAGCTTAGCGGGCTCCACCGCGGATGAGCAGTTCTTC. This chain connects TRBV11-1 to TRBJ2-1; D gene unclear. This CDR3 spans 15 amino acids. Looked up from germline, CDR1 is SGHAT and CDR2 is FQDESV (reference sequence). V was pared by 0 bases and J by 8 bases, with 14 bases between.

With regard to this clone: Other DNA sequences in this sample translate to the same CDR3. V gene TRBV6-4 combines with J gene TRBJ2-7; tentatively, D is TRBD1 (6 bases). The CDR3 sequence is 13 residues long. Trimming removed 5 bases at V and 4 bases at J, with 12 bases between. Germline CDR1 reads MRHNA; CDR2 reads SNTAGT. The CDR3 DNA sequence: TGTGCCAGCAGTTACGGGGACAAATACGAGCAGTACTTC. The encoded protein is CASSYGDKYEQYF.